This T cell receptor beta chain is from a study of CXCR3-negative and CXCR3-positive naive CD8 T cells. Background on the study: Sequencing yielded some 140 million TRB reads, roughly 1.5 +/- 0.3 million per library. Findings and caveats of the study: Against CXCR3-negative naive cells, CXCR3-positive naive cells showed more hydrophobic TRB CDR3s. Sequencing showed both naive subsets with comparably high diversity, and memory CD8+ cells much lower.

By phenotype, naive CD8+ T cells were CD45RO-CCR7+CD27+CD95-. TRB cDNA libraries were made by UMI-labeled 5' RACE. TCRdb derives one entry per CDR3 protein from the 5' RACE reads, leaving out DNA. The table lists 120,000 to 150,000 distinct CDR3 sequences. As for this clonotype: The antigen is undetermined.

This clonotype originated in a human donor in good health. Some clones in this sample may be carry-over from other donors' samples. The sequenced sample consisted of naive CXCR3+ CD8+ T cells from blood. Stated subset: CD45RO-CCR7+CD27+CD95- naive CD8+ T cells expressing CXCR3 (TNR3+).

The CDR3 is CSVDPRAQETQYF. This chain links TRBV29-1 with TRBJ2-5; TCRdb indicates TRBD1, and absent DNA this call remains unverified. The CDR3 has 13 amino acids. Germline V gene data show CDR1 as SQVTM and CDR2 as ANQGSEA.